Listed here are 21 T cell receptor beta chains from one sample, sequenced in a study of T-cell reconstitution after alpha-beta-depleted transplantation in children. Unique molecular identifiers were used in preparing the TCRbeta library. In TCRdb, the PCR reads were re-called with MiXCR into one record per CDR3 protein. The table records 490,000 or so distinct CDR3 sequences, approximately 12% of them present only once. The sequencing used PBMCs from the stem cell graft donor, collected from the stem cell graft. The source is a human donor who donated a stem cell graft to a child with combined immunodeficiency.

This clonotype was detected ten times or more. The CDR3 bases are TGTGCCAGCAGCTCCCGACAGGGGAGAGCCACTGAAGCTTTCTTT. Translated, it gives CASSSRQGRATEAFF. The gene calls are TRBV7-9 and TRBJ1-1, with 8 nucleotides matching TRBD1. There are 15 residues in the CDR3. The germline gives CDR1 SEHNR, CDR2 FQNEAQ (reference sequence). V shed 4 bases, J shed 4 bases, and the junction held 8 bases outside the gene matches.

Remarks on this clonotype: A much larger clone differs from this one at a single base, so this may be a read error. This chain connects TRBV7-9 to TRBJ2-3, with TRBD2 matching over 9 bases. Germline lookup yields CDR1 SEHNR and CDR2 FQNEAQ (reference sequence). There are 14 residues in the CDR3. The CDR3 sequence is CASTLAGAADTQYF. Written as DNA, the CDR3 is TGTGCCAGCACCTTAGCGGGAGCAGCAGATACGCAGTATTTT.

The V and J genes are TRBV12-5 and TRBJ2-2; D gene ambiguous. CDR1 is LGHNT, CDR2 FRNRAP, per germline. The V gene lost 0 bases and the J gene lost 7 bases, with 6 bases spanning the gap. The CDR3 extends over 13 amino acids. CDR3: CASGLVHGGELFF. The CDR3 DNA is TGTGCTAGTGGTTTGGTACATGGCGGGGAGCTGTTTTTT.

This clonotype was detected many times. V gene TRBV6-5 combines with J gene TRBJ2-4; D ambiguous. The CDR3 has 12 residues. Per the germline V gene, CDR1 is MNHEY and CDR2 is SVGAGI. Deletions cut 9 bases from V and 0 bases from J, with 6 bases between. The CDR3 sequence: CARDGAKNIQYF. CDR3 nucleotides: TGTGCCAGGGACGGAGCCAAAAACATTCAGTACTTC.

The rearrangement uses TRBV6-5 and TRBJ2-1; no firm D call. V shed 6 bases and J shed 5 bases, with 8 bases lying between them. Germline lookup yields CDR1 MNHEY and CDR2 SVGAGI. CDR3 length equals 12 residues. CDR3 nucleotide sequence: TGTGCCAGCAGCCTCGTAAACAATGAGCAGTTCTTC. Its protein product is CASSLVNNEQFF.

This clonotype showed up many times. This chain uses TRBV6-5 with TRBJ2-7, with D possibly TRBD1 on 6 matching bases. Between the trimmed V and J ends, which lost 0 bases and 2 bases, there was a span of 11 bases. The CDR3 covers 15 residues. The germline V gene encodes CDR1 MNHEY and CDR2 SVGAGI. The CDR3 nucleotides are TGTGCCAGCAGTTACTCGACAACAGGGCCCTACGAGCAGTACTTC. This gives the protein CASSYSTTGPYEQYF.

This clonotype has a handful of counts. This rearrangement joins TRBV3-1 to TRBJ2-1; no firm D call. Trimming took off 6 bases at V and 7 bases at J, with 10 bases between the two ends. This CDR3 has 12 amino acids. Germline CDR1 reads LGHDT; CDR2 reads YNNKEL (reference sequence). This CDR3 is CASSPSWNEQFF. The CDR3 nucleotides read TGTGCCAGCAGTCCCAGCTGGAATGAGCAGTTCTTC.

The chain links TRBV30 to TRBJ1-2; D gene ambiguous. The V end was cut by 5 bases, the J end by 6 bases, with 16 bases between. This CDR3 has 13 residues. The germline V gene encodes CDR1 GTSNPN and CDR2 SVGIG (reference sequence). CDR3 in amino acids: CAWAQLRKDGYTF. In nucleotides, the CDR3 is TGTGCCTGGGCCCAGCTCAGAAAGGATGGCTACACCTTC.

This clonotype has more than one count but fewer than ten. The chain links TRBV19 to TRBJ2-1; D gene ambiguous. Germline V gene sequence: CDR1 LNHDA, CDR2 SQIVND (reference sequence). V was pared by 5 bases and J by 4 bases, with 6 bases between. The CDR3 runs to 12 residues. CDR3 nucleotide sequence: TGTGCCAGTAGTGTCTATTACAATGAGCAGTTCTTC. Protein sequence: CASSVYYNEQFF.

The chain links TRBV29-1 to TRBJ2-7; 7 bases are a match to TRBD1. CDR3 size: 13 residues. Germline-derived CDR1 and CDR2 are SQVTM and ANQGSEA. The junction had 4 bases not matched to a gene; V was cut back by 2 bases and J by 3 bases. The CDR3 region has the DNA TGCAGCGTTGAATCGGGACAGAACTACGAGCAGTACTTC. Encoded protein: CSVESGQNYEQYF.

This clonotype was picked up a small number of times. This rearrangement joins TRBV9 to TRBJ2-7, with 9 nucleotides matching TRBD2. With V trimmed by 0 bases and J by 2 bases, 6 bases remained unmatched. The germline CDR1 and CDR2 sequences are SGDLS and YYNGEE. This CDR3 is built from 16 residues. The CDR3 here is CASSVGAGGTPYEQYF. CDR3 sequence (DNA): TGTGCCAGCAGCGTAGGAGCGGGGGGTACGCCCTACGAGCAGTACTTC.

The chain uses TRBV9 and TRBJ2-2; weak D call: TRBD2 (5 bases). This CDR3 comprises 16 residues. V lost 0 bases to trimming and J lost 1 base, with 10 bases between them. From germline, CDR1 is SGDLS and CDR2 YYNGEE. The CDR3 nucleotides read TGTGCCAGCAGCGTAGGTGCAGGAGGGAACACCGGGGAGCTGTTTTTT. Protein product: CASSVGAGGNTGELFF.

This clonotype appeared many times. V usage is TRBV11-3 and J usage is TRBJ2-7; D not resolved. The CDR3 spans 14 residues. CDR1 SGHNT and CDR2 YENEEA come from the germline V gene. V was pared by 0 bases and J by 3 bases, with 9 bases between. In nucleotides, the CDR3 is TGTGCCAGCAGCTTAGAGGGCGGACGCTACGAGCAGTACTTC. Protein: CASSLEGGRYEQYF.

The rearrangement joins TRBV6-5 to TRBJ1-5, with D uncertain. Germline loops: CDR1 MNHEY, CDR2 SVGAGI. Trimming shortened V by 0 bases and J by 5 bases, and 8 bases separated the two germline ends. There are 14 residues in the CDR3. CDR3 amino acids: CASSYSYEDQPQHF. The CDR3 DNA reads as TGTGCCAGCAGTTACTCGTATGAGGATCAGCCCCAGCATTTT.

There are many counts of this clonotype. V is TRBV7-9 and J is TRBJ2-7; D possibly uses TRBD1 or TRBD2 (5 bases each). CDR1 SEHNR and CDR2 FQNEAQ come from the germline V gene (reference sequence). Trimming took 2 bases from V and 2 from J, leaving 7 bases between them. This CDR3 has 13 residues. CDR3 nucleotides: TGTGCCAGCAGCTTACGGGACGCCTACGAGCAGTACTTC. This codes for CASSLRDAYEQYF.

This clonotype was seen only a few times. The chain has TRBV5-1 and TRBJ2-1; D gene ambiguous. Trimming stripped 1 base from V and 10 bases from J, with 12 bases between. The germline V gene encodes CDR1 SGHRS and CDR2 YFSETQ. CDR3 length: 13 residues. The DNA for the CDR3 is TGCGCCAGCAGCTTGAGGGTGCGTGGAGAGCAGTTCTTC. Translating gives CASSLRVRGEQFF.

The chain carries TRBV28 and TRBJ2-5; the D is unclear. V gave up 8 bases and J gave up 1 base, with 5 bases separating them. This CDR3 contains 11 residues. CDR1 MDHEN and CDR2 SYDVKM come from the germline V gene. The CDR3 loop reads CASATQETQYF. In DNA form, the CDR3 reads TGTGCCAGCGCAACCCAAGAGACCCAGTACTTC.

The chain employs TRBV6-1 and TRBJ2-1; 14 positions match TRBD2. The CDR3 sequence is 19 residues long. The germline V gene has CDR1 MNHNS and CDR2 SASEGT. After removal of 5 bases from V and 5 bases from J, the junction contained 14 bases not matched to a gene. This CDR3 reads CASSTTSGRAKGKNNEQFF. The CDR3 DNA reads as TGTGCCAGCAGTACGACTAGCGGGAGGGCCAAGGGGAAGAACAATGAGCAGTTCTTC.

CDR3 in DNA: TGTGCCAGCAGTTACCTCGGAATTGTTAGTTCACAGGACGAGCAGTACTTC. It translates to CASSYLGIVSSQDEQYF. This sequence joins TRBV6-5 and TRBJ2-7, with D possibly being TRBD1 (5 bases). With 2 bases removed from V and 5 bases from J, the gap between germline ends came to 22 bases. Germline CDR1 and CDR2: MNHEY and SVGAGI. CDR3 size: 17 residues.

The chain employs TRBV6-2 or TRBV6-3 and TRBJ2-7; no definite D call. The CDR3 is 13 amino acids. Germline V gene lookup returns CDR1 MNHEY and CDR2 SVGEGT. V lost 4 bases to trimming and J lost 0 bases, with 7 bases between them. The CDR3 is CASSFKHSYEQYF. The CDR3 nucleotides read TGTGCCAGCAGTTTTAAGCACTCCTACGAGCAGTACTTC.

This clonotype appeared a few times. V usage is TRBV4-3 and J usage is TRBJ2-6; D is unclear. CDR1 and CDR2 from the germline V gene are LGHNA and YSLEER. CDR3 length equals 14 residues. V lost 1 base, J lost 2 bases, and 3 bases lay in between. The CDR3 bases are TGCGCCAGCAGCCAAGGTCCTGGGGCCAACGTCCTGACTTTC. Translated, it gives CASSQGPGANVLTF.